Following are 3 T cell receptor beta chains from one sample sequenced in a study of T cell changes during pregnancy in multiple sclerosis. Only in-frame clones appear in the TCRdb table, and some are missing; sequencing was by immunoSEQ multiplex PCR. The sample lists fewer than 70,000 clones, about 90% seen once, with 2.5% to 3% in the top ten. The specimen was peripheral blood, collected in the second trimester of pregnancy. The receptors come from a female donor in good health, enrolled as a control in a pregnancy study.

This clone appeared a single time. The rearrangement links TRBV4-1 to TRBJ2-1; 13 bases are a match to TRBD2. The germline V gene encodes CDR1 MGHRA and CDR2 YSYEKL. J was trimmed by 9 bases and V by 3 bases; bases with no gene match: 8. The CDR3 is 16 amino acids. The CDR3 protein is CASSHRLAGGYGEQFF. Written as DNA, the CDR3 is TGCGCCAGCAGCCACCGACTAGCGGGGGGCTACGGTGAGCAGTTCTTC.

This sequence joins TRBV7-2 and TRBJ2-2; D might be TRBD2 (5 bases). The CDR3 is made up of 14 amino acids. Trimming took off 4 bases at V and 5 bases at J, with 11 bases between the two ends. Per the germline V gene, CDR1 is SGHTA and CDR2 is FQGNSA. The CDR3 DNA is TGTGCCAGCAGCTCGGAAAGCGGAACCGGGGAGCTGTTTTTT. Translated: CASSSESGTGELFF. Based on the CDR3 plus reference TRBV7-2 and TRBJ2-2, the full variable domain is GAGVSQSPSNKVTEKGKDVELRCDPISGHTALYWYRQSLGQGLEFLIYFQGNSAPDKSGLPSDRFSAERTGGSVSTLTIQRTQQEDSAVYLCASSSESGTGELFFGEGSRLTVL.

Here the CDR3 DNA reads TGTGCCAGCAGCTTAGGGCCCGAGCGGGTACTCCCCGGGACGTACTTC. Translating it yields CASSLGPERVLPGTYF. The chain joins TRBV7-9 to TRBJ2-7; possible D gene TRBD2, 6 bases. This CDR3 contains 16 residues. V was clipped by 1 base and J by 12 bases, with 25 bases between them. Per the germline V gene, CDR1 is SEHNR and CDR2 is FQNEAQ (reference sequence).